The rows below give T cell receptor beta chains drawn from one sample of a study of technical replicates of blood from a few donors. Here immunoSEQ multiplex PCR was the method, and the copy in TCRdb shows in-frame clones only, minus some. The sample lists 84,000 or so clones; 93% were seen once. Material: T cells isolated from PBMCs. These receptors were obtained from a human donor in good health. The conserved cysteine and the conserved F or W are not part of the CDR3 here.

V	CDR3
TRBV28	ASRDRVRGLHQPQH
TRBV2	ASLRGFNQPQH
TRBV6-1	ASSDYYGYT
TRBV7-9	ASSPSQGLPKNIQY
TRBV19	ASRLDKSSYNSPLH
TRBV9	ASSTRGGPTDTQY
TRBV5-1	ASSLVGTRVDEQF
TRBV10-3	AISDGLASSYNEQF
TRBV7-9	ASSSSGTGKRHQPQH
TRBV6-1	ASRPTGTSSNEQF
TRBV9	ASRGGGYTGELF
TRBV6-6	ASRTQGEQY
TRBV7-3	ASSFRTSGVTDTQY
TRBV6-5	ASSLTPASGNNEQF
TRBV15	ATSRDLAQSYGYT
TRBV4-1	ASSHETSGGYSSYNEQF
TRBV19	ASSVRQTGNTEAF
TRBV27	ASSLVATGNTIY
TRBV5-4	ASSSLDILNTEAF
TRBV6-5	ASSYAPGLAQETQY
TRBV28	ASSLVLAGVLDTQY
TRBV6-1	ASSEFSGDIINYGYT
TRBV27	ASSLSGVETQY
TRBV7-9	ASRPRERQNTGELF
TRBV13	ATARGYFYT
TRBV27	ASNGHAHEQY
TRBV5-1	ASSLGGGMNRDTQY
TRBV7-2	ASSFLAGGPREQY
TRBV27	ASSRGTAGYEQY
TRBV6-4	ASRPGGFSGYT
TRBV5-1	ASSPMPAADTQY
TRBV6-5	ASSVQGQGRETQY
TRBV4-2	ASSQSGTGNSPLH
TRBV6-4	ARRQIYT
TRBV5-1	ASSFSGSGTDTQY
TRBV10-2	ASSDIDRSGANVLT